This T cell receptor (beta chain) derives from a study of T cell changes during pregnancy in multiple sclerosis. TCRdb's table, derived via immunoSEQ multiplex PCR, lists solely in-frame clones and lacks some. The sample contains about 67,000 clones, about nine tenths of which appear only once. The CDR3 has 16 amino acids. Trimming at V came to 3 bases and at J to 0 bases, leaving 7 bases not matched to a gene. Germline CDR1 is KGHSH and CDR2 is LQKENI. Specimen: peripheral blood, collected in the third trimester of pregnancy. This chain connects TRBV18 to TRBJ1-1, with TRBD1 matching over 7 bases. The receptor was isolated from a female donor with multiple sclerosis, enrolled in a pregnancy study. As DNA, the CDR3 is TGTGCCAGCTCACCCCGTCCGGGACAGATGAACACTGAAGCTTTCTTT. Encoded protein: CASSPRPGQMNTEAFF.